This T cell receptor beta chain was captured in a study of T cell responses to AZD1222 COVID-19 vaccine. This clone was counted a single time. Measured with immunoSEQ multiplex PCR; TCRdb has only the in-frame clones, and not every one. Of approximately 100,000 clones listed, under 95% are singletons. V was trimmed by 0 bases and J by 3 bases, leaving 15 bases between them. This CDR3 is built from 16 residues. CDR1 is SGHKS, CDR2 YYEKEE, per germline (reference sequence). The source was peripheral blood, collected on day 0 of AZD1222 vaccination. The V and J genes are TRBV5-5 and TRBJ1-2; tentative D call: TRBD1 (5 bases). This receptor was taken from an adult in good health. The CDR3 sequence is CASSLGQGGLDYGYTF. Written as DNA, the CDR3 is TGTGCCAGCAGCTTGGGGCAGGGAGGGCTAGACTATGGCTACACCTTC.